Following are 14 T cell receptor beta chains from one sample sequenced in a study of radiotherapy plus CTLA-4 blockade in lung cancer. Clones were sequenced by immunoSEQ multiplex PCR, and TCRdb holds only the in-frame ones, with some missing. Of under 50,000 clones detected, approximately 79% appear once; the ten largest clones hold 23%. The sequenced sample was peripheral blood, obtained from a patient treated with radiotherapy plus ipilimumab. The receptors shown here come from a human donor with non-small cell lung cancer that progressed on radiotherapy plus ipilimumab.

CDR3 sequence reads: CASSLGMNTEAFF. In DNA form, the CDR3 reads TGTGCCAGCAGTCTCGGGATGAACACTGAAGCTTTCTTT. The rearrangement links TRBV2 to TRBJ1-1; D ambiguous. The V and J ends lost 5 bases and 0 bases respectively, with 7 bases between them. The CDR3 is 13 amino acids. The germline V gene encodes CDR1 SNHLY and CDR2 FYNNEI.

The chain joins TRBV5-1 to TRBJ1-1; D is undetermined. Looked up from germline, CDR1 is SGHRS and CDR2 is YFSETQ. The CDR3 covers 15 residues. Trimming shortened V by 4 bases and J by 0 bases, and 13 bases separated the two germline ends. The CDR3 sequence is CASSGVPNMNTEAFF. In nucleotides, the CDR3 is TGCGCCAGCAGCGGAGTCCCGAACATGAACACTGAAGCTTTCTTT.

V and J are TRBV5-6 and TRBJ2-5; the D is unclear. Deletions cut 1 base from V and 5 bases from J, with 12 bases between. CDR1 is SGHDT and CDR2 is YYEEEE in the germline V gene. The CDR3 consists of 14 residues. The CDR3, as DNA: TGTGCCAGCAGCTTGTGGCCCACCGGGGAGACCCAGTACTTC. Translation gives CASSLWPTGETQYF.

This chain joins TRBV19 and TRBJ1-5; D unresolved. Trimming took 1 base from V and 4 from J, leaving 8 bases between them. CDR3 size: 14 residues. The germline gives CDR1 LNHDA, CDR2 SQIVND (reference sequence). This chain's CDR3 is CASSIGRENQPQHF. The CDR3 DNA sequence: TGTGCCAGTAGTATAGGACGGGAGAATCAGCCCCAGCATTTT.

The CDR3 reads CASSRGSRAGGRGSTDTQYF. The CDR3 bases are TGCGCCAGCAGCAGGGGGTCAAGAGCGGGGGGGCGTGGGAGCACAGATACGCAGTATTTT. The chain combines TRBV5-1 with TRBJ2-3; 10 bases map to TRBD2. The CDR3 extends over 20 amino acids. V lost 4 bases, J lost 0 bases, and 17 bases stayed unmatched. Germline assignment: CDR1 SGHRS and CDR2 YFSETQ.

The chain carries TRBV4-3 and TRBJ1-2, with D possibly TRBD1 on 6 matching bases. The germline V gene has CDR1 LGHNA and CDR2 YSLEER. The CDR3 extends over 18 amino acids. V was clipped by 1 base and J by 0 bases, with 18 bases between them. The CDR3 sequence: CASSQGRPGTNANYGYTF. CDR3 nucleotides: TGCGCCAGCAGCCAAGGGCGCCCGGGGACAAATGCTAACTATGGCTACACCTTC.

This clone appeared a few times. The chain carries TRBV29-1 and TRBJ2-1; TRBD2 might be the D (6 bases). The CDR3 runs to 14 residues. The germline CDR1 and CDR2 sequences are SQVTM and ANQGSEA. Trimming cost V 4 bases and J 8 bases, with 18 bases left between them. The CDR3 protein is CSVGADYYSDEQFF. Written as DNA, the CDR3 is TGCAGCGTTGGGGCGGACTACTATTCGGATGAGCAGTTCTTC.

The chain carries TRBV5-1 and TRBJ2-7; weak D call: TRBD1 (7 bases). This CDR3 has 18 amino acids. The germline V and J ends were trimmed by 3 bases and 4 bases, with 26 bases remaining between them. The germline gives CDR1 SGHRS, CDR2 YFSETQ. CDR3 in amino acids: CASSSGGRQGVSGYEQYF. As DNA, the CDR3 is TGCGCCAGCAGCTCCGGGGGAAGACAGGGTGTAAGTGGGTACGAGCAGTACTTC.

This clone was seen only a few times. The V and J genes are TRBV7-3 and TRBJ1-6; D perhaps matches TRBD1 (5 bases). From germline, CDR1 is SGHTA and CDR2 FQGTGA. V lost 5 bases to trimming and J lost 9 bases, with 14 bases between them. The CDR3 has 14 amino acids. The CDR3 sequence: CASSPRQGGSPLHF. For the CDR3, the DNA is TGTGCCAGCAGCCCACGGCAGGGTGGTTCACCCCTCCACTTT. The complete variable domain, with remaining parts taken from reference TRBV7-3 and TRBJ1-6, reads GAGVSQTPSNKVTEKGKYVELRCDPISGHTALYWYRQSLGQGPEFLIYFQGTGAADDSGLPNDRFFAVRPEGSVSTLKIQRTERGDSAVYLCASSPRQGGSPLHFGNGTRLTVT.

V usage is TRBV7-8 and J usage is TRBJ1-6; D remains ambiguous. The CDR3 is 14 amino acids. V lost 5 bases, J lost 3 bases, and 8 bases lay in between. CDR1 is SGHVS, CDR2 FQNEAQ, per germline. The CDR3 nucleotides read TGTGCCAGCAGCCCCCGGGACTATAATTCACCCCTCCACTTT. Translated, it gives CASSPRDYNSPLHF.

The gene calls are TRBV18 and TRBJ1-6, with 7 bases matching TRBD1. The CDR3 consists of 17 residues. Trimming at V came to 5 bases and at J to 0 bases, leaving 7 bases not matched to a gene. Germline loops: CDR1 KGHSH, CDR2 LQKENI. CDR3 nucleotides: TGTGCCAGCTCAGAGGGGGCGACAGGCTCCTATAATTCACCCCTCCACTTT. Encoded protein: CASSEGATGSYNSPLHF.

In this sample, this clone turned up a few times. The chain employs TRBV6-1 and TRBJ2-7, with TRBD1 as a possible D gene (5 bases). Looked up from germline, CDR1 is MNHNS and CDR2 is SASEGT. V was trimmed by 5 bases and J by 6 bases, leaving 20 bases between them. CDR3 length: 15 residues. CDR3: CASSPLQGTQGEQYF. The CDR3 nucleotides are TGTGCCAGCAGTCCCCTCCAGGGTACACAAGGCGAGCAGTACTTC.

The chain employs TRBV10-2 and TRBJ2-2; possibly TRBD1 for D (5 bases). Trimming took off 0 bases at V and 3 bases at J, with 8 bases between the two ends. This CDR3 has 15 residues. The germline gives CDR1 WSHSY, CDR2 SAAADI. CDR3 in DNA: TGCGCCAGCAGTGAGTCTAGGGGCTACACCGGGGAGCTGTTTTTT. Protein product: CASSESRGYTGELFF.

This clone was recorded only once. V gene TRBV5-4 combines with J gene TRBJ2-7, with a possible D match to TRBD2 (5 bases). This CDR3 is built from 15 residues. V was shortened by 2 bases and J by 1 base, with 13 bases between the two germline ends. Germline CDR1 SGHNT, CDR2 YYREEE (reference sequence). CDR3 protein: CASSFGRRGSYEQYF. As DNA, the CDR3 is TGTGCCAGCAGCTTTGGGCGTCGGGGATCCTACGAGCAGTACTTC.